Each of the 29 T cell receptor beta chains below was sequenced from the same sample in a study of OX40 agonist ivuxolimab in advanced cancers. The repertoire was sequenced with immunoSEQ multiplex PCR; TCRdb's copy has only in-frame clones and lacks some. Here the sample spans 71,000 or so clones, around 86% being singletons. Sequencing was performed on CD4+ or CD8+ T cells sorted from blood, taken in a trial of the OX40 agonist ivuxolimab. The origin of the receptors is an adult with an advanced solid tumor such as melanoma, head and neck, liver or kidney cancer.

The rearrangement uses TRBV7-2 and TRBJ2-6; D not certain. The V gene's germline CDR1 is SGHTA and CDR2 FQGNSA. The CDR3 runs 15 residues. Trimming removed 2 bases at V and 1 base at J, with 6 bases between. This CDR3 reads CASSLMESGANVLTF. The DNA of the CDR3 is TGTGCCAGCAGCTTAATGGAGTCTGGGGCCAACGTCCTGACTTTC.

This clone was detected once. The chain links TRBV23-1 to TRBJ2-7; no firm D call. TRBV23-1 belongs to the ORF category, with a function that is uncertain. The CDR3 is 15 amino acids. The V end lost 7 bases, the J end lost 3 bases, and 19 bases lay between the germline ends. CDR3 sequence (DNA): TGCGCCAGCACTGGACCGGGTCCCTTCATCTACGAGCAGTACTTC. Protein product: CASTGPGPFIYEQYF.

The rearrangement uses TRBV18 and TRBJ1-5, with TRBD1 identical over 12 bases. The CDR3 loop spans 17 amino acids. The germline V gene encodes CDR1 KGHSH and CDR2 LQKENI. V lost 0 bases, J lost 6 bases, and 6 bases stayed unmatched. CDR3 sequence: CASSPPFGTGGSQPQHF. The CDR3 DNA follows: TGTGCCAGCTCACCACCTTTTGGGACAGGGGGCTCTCAGCCCCAGCATTTT.

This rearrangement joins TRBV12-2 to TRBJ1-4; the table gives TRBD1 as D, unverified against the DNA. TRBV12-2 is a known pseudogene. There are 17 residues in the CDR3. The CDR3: CASRLGQGPATNEKLFF. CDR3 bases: TGTGCAAGTCGCTTAGGACAGGGGCCAGCAACTAATGAAAAACTGTTTTTT.

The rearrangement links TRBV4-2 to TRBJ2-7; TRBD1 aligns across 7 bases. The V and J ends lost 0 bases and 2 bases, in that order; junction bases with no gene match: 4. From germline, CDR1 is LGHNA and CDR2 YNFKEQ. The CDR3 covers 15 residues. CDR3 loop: CASSQDWTGPYEQYF. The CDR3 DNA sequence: TGTGCCAGCAGCCAAGATTGGACAGGCCCCTACGAGCAGTACTTC.

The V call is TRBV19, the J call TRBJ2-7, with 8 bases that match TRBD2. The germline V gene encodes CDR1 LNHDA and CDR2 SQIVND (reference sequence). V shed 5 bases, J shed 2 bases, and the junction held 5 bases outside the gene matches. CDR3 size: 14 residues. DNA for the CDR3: TGTGCCAGTAGTCCAACTAGCGGTGCCTACGAGCAGTACTTC. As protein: CASSPTSGAYEQYF.

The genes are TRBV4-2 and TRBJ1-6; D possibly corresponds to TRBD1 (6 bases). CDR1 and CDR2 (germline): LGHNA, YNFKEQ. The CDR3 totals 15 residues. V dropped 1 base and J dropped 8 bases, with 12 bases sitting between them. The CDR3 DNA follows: TGTGCCAGCAGCCAAGTGGGTCAGGGGTATTCACCCCTCCACTTT. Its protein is CASSQVGQGYSPLHF.

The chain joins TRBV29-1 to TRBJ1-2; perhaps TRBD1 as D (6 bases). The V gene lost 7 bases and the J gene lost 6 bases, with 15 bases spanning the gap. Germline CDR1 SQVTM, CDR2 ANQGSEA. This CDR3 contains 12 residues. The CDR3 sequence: CSADPGQNGYTF. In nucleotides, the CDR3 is TGCAGCGCTGACCCTGGACAGAATGGCTACACCTTC.

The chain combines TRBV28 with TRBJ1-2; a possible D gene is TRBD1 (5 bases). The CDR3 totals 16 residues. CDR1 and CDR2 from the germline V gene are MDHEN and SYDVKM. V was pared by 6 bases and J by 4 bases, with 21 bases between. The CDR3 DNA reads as TGTGCCAGCAGCACTGCCGTCTCCGGGACGCCCTATGGCTACACCTTC. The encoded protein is CASSTAVSGTPYGYTF.

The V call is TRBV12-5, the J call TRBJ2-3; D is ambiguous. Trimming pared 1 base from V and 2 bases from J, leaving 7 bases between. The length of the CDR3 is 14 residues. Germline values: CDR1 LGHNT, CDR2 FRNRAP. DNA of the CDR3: TGTGCTAGTGGTTTGGACAGCCTCACAGATACGCAGTATTTT. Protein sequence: CASGLDSLTDTQYF.

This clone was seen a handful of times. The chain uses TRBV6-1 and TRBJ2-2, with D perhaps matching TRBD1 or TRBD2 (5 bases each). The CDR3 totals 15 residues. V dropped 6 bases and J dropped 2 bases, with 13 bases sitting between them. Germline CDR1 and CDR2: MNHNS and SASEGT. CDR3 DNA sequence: TGTGCCAGCAGCGAGGGGCTAGTTAACACCGGGGAGCTGTTTTTT. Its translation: CASSEGLVNTGELFF.

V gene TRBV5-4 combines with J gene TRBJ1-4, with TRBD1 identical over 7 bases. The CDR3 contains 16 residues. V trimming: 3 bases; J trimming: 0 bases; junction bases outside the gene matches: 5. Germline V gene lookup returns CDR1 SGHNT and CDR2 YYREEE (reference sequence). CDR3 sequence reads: CASSSGGTATNEKLFF. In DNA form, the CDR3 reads TGTGCCAGCAGCTCAGGAGGGACAGCAACTAATGAAAAACTGTTTTTT.

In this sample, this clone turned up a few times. CDR3 in amino acids: CASSLQGDYGYTF. In DNA, the CDR3 is TGTGCCAGCAGCTTACAGGGTGACTATGGCTACACCTTC. The chain couples TRBV11-2 to TRBJ1-2; D perhaps matches TRBD1 (5 bases). V lost 2 bases and J 3 bases, leaving 7 bases between the germline ends. Germline V CDR1 and CDR2: SGHAT, FQNNGV. The CDR3 is 13 residues long. Full variable domain (remainder filled in from reference TRBV11-2 and TRBJ1-2): EAGVAQSPRYKIIEKRQSVAFWCNPISGHATLYWYQQILGQGPKLLIQFQNNGVVDDSQLPKDRFSAERLKGVDSTLKIQPAKLEDSAVYLCASSLQGDYGYTFGSGTRLTVV.

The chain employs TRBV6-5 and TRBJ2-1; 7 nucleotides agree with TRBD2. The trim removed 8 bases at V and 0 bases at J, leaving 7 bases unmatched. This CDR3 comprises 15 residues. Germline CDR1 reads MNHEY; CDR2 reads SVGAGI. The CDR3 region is CASQRTGGSYNEQFF. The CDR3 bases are TGTGCCAGCCAACGCACGGGGGGCTCCTACAATGAGCAGTTCTTC.

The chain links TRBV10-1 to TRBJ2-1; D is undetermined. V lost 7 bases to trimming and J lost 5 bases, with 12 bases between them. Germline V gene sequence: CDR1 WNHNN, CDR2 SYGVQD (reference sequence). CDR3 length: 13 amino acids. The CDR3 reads CASKEARDNEQFF. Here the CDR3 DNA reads TGCGCCAGCAAAGAGGCGCGCGACAATGAGCAGTTCTTC.

The DNA for the CDR3 is TGTGCCAGCAGCCCTCGACAGTTACCTAACTATGGCTACACCTTC. Amino acid sequence: CASSPRQLPNYGYTF. The chain employs TRBV14 and TRBJ1-2; D might be TRBD1 (5 bases). V lost 4 bases to trimming and J lost 0 bases, with 12 bases between them. CDR3 size: 15 residues. CDR1 is SGHDN, CDR2 FVKESK, per germline.

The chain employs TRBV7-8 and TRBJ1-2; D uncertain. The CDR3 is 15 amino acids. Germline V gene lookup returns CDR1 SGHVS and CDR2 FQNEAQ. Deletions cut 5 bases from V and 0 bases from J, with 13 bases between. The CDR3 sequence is CASSPLARTNYGYTF. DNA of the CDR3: TGTGCCAGCAGCCCCCTGGCTAGAACTAACTATGGCTACACCTTC.

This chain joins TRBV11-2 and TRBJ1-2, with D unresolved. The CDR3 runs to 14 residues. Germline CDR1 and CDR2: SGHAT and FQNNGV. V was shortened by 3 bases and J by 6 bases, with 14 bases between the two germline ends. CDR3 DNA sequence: TGTGCCAGCAGCTTTGAGTCGGGAAAAGATGGCTACACCTTC. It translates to CASSFESGKDGYTF. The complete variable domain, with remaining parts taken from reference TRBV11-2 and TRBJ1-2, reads EAGVAQSPRYKIIEKRQSVAFWCNPISGHATLYWYQQILGQGPKLLIQFQNNGVVDDSQLPKDRFSAERLKGVDSTLKIQPAKLEDSAVYLCASSFESGKDGYTFGSGTRLTVV.

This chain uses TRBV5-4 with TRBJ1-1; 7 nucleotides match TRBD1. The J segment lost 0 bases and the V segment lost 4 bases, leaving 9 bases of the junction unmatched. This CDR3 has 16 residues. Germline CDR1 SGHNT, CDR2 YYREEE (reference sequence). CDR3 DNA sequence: TGTGCCAGCAGCCGCCCAGCAGGGGGGCTGAACACTGAAGCTTTCTTT. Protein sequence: CASSRPAGGLNTEAFF. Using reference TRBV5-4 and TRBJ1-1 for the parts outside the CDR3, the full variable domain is ETGVTQSPTHLIKTRGQQVTLRCSSQSGHNTVSWYQQALGQGPQFIFQYYREEENGRGNFPPRFSGLQFPNYSSELNVNALELDDSALYLCASSRPAGGLNTEAFFGQGTRLTVV.

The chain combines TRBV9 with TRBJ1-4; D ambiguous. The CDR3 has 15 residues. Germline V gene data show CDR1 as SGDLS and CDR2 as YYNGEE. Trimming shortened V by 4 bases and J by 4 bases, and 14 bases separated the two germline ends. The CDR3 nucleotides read TGTGCCAGCAGCCCGGCGCCGGGGTTTAATGAAAAACTGTTTTTT. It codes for CASSPAPGFNEKLFF.

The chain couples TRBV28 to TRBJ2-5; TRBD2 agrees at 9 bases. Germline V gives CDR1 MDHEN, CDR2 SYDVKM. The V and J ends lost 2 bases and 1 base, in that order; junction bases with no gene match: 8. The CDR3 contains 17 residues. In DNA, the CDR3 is TGTGCCAGCAGTTTACTTAGCGGGGGAGCTTTCCAAGAGACCCAGTACTTC. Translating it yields CASSLLSGGAFQETQYF.

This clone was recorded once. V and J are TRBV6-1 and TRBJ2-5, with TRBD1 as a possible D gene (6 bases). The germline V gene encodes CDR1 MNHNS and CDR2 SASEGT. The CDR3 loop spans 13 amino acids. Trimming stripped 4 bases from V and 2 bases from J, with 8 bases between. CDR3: CASSGTVQETQYF. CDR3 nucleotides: TGTGCCAGCAGTGGGACAGTACAAGAGACCCAGTACTTC.

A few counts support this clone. The chain's CDR3 is CASSQDLGIGDTQYF. The CDR3 bases are TGCGCCAGCAGCCAAGATTTGGGCATTGGAGATACGCAGTATTTT. This rearrangement joins TRBV4-3 to TRBJ2-3; D remains ambiguous. Trimming stripped 0 bases from V and 5 bases from J, with 12 bases between. Germline loops: CDR1 LGHNA, CDR2 YSLEER. This CDR3 region has 15 residues.

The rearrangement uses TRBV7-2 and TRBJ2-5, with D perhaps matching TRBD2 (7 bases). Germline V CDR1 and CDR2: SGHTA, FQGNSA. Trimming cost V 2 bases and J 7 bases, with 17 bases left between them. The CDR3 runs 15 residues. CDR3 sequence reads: CASSLSAGEGGTQYF. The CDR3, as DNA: TGTGCCAGCAGCTTAAGTGCAGGGGAGGGTGGGACCCAGTACTTC.

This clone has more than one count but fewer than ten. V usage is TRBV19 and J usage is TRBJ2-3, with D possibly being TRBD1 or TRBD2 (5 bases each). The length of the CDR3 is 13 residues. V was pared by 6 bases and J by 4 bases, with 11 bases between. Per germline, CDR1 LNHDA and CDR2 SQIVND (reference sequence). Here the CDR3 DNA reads TGTGCCAGTAGGGGGGAGAGGGCAGATACGCAGTATTTT. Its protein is CASRGERADTQYF.

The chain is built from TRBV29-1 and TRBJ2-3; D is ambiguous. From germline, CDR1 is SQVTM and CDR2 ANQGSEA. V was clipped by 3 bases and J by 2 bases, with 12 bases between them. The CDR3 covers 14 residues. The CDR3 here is CSVDRSRTTDTQYF. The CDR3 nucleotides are TGCAGCGTTGACAGGTCCCGGACCACAGATACGCAGTATTTT.

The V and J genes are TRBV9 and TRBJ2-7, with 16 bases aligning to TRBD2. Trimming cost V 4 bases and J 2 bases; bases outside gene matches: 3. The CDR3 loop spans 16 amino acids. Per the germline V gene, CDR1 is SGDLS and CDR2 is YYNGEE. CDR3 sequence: CASSPGTSGRAYEQYF. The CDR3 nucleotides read TGTGCCAGCAGCCCGGGGACTAGCGGGAGGGCCTACGAGCAGTACTTC.

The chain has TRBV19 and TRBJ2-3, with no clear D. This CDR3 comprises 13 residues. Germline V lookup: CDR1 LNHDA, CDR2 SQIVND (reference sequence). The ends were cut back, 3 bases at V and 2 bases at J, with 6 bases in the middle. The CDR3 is CASSISTTDTQYF. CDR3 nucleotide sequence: TGTGCCAGTAGTATCTCGACCACAGATACGCAGTATTTT.

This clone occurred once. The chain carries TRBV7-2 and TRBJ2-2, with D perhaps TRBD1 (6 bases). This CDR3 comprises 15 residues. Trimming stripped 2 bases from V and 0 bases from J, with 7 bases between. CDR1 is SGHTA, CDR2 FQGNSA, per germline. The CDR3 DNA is TGTGCCAGCAGCTTACGACAGGCGAACACCGGGGAGCTGTTTTTT. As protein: CASSLRQANTGELFF.